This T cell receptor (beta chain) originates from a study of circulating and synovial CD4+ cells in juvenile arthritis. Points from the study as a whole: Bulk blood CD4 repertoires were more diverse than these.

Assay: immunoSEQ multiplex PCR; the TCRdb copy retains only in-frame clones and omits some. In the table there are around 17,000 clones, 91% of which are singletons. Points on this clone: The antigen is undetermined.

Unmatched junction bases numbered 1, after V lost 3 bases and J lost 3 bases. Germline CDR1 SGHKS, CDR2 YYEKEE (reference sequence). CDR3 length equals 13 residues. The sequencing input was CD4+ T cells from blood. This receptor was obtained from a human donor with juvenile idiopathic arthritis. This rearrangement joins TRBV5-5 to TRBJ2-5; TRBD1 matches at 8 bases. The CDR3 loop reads CASSWGQEETQYF. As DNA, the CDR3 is TGTGCCAGCAGCTGGGGACAGGAAGAGACCCAGTACTTC.